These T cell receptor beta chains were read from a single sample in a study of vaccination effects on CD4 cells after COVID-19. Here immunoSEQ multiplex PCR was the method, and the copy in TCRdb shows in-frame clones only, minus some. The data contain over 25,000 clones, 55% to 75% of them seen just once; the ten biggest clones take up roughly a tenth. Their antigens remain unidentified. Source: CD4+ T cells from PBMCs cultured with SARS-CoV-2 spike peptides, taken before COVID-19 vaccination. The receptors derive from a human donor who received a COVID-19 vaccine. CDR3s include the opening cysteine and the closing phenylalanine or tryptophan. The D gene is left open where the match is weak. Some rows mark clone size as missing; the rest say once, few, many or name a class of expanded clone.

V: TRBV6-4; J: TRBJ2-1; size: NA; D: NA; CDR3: CASSDAREYNEQFF
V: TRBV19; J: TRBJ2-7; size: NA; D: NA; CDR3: CASSSWNYEQYF
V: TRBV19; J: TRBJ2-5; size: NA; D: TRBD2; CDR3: CASSTSGGPGETQYF
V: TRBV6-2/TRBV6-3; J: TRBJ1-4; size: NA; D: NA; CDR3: CASRYSGTSIPTNEKLFF
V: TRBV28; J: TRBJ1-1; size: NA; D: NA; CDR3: CASSLAGGSDTEAFF
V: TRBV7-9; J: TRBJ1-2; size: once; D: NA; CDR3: CASSLARIGRGANYGYTF
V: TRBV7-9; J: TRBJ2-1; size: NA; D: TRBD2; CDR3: CASSLRTSGRALKNEQFF
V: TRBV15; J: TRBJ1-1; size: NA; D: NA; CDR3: CATSPQGSGLGAFF
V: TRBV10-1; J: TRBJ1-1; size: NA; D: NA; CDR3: CASSESSGQHTEAFF
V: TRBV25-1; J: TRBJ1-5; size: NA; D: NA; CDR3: CASSLDTQPQHF
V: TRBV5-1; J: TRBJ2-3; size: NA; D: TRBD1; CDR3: CASSRTQGRTDTQYF
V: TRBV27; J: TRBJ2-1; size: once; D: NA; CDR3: CASRGSGRENQFF
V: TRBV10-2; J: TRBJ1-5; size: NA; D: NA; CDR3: CASSVTDSNQPQHF
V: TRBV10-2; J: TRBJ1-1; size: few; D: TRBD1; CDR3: CASFGRDRGNTEAFF
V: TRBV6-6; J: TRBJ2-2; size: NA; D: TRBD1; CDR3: CASREGQGGTGELFF
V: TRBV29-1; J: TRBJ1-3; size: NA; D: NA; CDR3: CSAKTAGNTIYF
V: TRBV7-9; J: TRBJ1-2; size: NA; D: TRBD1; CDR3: CASSLSMTGANYGYTF
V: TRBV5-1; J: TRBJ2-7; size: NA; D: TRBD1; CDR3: CASSFDRQGTYEQYF
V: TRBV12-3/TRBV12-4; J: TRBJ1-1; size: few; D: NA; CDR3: CASSGQNTEAFF
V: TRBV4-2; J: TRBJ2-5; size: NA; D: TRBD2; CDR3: CASGPPLRGTSGQETQYF
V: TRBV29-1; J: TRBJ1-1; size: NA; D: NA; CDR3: CSVDGQWGNTEAFF
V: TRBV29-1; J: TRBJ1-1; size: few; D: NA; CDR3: CSAMGPENTEAFF
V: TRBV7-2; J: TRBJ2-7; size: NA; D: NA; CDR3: CASSLGVGVYEQYF
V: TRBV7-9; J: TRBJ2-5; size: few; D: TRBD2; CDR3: CASSLVLAGLETQYF
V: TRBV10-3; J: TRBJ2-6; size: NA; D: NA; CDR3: CAISEGQGDVLTF
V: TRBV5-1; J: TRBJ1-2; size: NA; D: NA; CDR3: CASSLVGASNYGYTF
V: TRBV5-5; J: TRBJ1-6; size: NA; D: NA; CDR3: CASSWLTGWSYNSPLHF
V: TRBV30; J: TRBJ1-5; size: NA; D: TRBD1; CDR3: CAWSLGTGDQPQHF
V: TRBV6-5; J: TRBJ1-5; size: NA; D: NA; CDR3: CASLDHRGNQPQHF
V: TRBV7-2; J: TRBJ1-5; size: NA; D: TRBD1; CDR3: CASSSRGLSQPQHF
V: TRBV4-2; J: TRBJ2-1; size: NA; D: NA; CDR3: CASSQGPVSNEQFF
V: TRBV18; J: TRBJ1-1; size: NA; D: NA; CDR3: CASSPGMNTEAFF
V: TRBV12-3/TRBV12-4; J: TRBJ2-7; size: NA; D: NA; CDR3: CASSLTDYYEQYF
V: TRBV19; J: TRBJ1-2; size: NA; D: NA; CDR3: CASSIAPYTGLGGYTF
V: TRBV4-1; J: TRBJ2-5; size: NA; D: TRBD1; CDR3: CASSLDRVGQETQYF
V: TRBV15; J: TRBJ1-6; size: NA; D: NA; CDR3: CATSRAGGYSSYNSPLHF
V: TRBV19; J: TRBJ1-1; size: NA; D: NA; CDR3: CASSSKINTEAFF
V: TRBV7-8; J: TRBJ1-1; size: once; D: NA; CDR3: CASSRNRATEAFF
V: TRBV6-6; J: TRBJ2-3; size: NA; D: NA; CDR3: CASTPPGTDTQYF
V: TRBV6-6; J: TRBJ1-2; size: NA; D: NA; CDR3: CASSRDNNYGYTF
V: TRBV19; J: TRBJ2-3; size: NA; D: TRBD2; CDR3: CAGSLPTSGVRDTQYF
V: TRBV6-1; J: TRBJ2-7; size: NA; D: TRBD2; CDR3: CASSGWTSGSHNEQYF
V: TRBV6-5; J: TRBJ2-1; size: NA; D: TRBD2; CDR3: CASSYSSGGANNEQFF
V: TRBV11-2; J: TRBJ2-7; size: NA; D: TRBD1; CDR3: CASRTGQGNSYEQYF
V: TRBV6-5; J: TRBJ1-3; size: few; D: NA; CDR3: CASLERASGNTIYF
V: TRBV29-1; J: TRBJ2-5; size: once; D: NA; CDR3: CSAGWAGETQYF
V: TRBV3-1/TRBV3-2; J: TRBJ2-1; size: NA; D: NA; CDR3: CASRRSILHNEQFF
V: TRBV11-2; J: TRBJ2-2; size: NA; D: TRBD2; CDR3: CASSPRRGGTGELFF
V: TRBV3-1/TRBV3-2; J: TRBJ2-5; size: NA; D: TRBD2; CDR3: CATRLAGEETQYF
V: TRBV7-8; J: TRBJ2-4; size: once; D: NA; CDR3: CASSLLGGASGTNIQYF
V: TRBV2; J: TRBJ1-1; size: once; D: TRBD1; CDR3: CASSRQGGGEAFF
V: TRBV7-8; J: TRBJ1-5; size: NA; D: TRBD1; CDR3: CASSLVSGQGQMRSNQPQHF
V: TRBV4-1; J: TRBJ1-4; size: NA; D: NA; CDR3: CASSQGVGRSPLRVLFF
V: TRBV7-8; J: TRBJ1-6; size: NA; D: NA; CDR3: CASLTGSSYNSPLHF
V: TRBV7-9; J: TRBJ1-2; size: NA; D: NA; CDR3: CASSPQGNGYTF
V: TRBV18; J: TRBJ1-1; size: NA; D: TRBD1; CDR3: CASSRQGVNTEAFF
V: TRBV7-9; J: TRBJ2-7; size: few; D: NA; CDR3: CASSLHSQNYEQYF